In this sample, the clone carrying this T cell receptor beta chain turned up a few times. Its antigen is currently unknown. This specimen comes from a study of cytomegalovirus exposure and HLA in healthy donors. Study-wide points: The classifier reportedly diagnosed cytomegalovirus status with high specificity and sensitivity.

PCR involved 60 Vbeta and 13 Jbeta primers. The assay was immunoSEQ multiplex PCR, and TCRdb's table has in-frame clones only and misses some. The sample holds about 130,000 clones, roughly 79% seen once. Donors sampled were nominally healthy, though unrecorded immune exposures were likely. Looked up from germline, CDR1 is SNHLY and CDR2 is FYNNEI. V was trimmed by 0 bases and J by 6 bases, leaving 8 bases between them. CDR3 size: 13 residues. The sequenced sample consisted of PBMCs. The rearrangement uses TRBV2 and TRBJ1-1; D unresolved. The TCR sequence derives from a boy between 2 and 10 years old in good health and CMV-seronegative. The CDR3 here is CASSEARRPEAFF. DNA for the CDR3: TGTGCCAGCAGTGAAGCGAGGAGACCTGAAGCTTTCTTT.